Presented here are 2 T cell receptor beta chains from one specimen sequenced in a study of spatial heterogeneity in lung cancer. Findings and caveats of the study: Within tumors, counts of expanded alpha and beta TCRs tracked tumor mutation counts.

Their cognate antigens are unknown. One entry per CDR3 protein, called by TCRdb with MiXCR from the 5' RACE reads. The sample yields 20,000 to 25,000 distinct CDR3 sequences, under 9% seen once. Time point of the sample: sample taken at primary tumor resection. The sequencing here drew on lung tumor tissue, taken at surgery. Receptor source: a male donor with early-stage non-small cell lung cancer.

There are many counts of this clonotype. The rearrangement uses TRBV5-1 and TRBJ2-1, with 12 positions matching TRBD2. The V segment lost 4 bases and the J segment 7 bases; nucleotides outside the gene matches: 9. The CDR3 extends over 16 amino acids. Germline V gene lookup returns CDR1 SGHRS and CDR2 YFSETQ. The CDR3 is CASSLRLAGVGNEQFF. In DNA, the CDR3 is TGCGCCAGCAGCCTTAGACTAGCGGGAGTGGGGAATGAGCAGTTCTTC.

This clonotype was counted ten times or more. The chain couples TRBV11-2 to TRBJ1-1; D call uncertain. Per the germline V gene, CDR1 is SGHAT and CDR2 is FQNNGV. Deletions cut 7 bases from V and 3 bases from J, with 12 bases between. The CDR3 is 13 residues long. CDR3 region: CASTLLSDTEAFF. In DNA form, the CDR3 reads TGTGCCAGCACCCTATTATCAGACACTGAAGCTTTCTTT.